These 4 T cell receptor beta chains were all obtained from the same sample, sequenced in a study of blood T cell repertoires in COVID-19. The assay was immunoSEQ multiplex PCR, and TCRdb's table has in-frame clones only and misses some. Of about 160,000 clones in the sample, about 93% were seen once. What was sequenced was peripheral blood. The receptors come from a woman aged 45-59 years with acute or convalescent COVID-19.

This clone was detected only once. The chain's CDR3 is CASSLQGRVEQYF. The CDR3 bases are TGTGCCAGCAGCTTACAGGGTAGAGTCGAGCAGTACTTC. J is TRBJ2-7 and V is TRBV28, with a weak D call TRBD1 (6 bases). CDR1 and CDR2 (germline): MDHEN, SYDVKM. This CDR3 has 13 amino acids. The V end was cut by 6 bases, the J end by 6 bases, with 15 bases between.

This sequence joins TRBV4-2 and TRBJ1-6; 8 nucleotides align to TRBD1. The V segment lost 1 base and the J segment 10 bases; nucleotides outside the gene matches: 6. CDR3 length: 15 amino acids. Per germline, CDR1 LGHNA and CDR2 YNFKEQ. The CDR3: CASSQAGTGDSPLHF. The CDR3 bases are TGTGCCAGCAGCCAAGCCGGGACAGGAGACTCACCCCTCCACTTT.

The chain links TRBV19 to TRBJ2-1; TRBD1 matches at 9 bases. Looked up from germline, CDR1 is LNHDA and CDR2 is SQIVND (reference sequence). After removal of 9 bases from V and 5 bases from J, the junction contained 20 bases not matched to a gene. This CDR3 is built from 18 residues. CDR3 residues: CASQRGTGSGLPNNEQFF. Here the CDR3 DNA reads TGTGCCAGCCAAAGGGGGACAGGGTCGGGACTACCCAACAATGAGCAGTTCTTC.

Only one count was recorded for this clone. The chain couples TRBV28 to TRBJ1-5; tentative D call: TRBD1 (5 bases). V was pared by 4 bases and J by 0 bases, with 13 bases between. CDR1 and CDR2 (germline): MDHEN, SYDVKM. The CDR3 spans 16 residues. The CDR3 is CASSSAGYYSNQPQHF. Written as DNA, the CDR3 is TGTGCCAGCAGTTCCGCAGGGTACTATAGCAATCAGCCCCAGCATTTT.